The clone carrying this TCR beta chain was detected a few times. Its antigen is not identified. At one of its ends the junction is not consistent with the germline gene, which may arise from a read error. RNA transcripts were the template for amplifying TCR beta CDR3 regions. An initial round of RT-PCR targeting the TCR CDR3 relied on the HTBI primer set. TCRdb processed the multiplex PCR reads anew with MiXCR; each CDR3 protein has one entry. The profile shows 500,000 to 600,000 distinct CDR3 sequences, 46% of them singletons. These data belong to a study of T cells in Graves' hyperthyroidism and ophthalmopathy. Germline CDR1 reads ENHRY; CDR2 reads SYGVKD. CDR3 length: 13 residues. Patients showing uncontrolled infection, other autoimmune disease, pregnancy or lactation were ineligible. Diagnoses were established using clinical symptoms, serum thyroxine and TRAb, thyroid ultrasound and orbital computed tomography.

Study findings and constraints: Onset of ophthalmopathy came a median 6.5 months after the model predicted it. The majority of expanded thyroid clonotypes above 0.001 also appeared in blood.

V usage is TRBV10-3 and J usage is TRBJ1-2; no clear D. Specimen: peripheral blood or thyroid tissue (not recorded which). The clonotype was recovered from an adult woman with Graves' disease, either hyperthyroidism or ophthalmopathy (not recorded which). CDR3 residues: CAISVEVNDGYTF. The CDR3 DNA reads TGTGCCATCAGTGTCGAGGTTAACGATGGCTACACCTTC.